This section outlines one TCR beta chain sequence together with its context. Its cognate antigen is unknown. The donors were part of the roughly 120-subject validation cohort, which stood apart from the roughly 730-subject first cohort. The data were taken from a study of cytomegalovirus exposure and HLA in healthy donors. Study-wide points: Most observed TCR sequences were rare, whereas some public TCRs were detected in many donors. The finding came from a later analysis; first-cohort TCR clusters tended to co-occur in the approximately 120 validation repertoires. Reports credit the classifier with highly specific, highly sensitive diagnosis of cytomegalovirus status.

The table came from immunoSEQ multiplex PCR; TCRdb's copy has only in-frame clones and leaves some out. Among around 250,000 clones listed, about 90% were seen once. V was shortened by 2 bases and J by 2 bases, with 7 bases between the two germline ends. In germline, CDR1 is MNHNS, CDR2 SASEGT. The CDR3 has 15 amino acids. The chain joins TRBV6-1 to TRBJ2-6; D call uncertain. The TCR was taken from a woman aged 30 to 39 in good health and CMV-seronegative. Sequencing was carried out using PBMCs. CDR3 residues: CASSEFAAGANVLTF. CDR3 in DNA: TGTGCCAGCAGTGAATTTGCGGCTGGGGCCAACGTCCTGACTTTC.